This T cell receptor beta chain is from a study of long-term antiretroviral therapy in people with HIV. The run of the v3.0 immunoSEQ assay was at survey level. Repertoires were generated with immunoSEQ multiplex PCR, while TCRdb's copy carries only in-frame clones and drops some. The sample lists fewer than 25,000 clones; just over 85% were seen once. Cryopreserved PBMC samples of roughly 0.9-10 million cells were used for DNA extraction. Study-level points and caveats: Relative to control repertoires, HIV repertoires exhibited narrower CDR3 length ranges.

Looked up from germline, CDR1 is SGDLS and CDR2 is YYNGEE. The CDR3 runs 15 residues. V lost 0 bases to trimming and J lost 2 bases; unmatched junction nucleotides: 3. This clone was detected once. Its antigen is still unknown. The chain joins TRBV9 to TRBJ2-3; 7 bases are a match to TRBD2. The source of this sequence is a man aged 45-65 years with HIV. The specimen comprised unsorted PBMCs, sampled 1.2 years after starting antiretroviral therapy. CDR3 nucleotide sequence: TGTGCCAGCAGCGTAGCGGGGGGACTCACAGATACGCAGTATTTT. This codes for CASSVAGGLTDTQYF.